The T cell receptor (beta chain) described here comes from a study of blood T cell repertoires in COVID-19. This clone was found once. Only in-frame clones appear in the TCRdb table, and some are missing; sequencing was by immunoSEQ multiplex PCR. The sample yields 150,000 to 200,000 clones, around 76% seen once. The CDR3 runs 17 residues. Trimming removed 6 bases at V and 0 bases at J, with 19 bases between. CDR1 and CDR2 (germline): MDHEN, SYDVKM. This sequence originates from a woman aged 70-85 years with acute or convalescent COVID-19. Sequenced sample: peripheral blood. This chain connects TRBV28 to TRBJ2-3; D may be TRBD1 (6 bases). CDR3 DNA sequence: TGTGCCAGCAGACAATTCCAGGGGCAGCACAGCACAGATACGCAGTATTTT. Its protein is CASRQFQGQHSTDTQYF. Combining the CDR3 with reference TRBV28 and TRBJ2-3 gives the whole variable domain DVKVTQSSRYLVKRTGEKVFLECVQDMDHENMFWYRQDPGLGLRLIYFSYDVKMKEKGDIPEGYSVSREKKERFSLILESASTNQTSMYLCASRQFQGQHSTDTQYFGPGTRLTVL.